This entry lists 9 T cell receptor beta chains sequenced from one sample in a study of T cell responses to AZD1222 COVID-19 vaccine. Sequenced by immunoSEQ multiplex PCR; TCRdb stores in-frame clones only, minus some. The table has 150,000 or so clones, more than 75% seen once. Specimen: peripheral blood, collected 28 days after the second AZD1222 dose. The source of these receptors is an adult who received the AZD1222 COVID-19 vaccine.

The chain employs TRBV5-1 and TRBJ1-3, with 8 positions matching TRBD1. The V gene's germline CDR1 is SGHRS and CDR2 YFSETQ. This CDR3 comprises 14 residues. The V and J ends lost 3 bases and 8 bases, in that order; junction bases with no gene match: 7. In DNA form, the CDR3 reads TGCGCCAGCAGCTACGGACAGGGTGCGGACACCATATATTTT. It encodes CASSYGQGADTIYF.

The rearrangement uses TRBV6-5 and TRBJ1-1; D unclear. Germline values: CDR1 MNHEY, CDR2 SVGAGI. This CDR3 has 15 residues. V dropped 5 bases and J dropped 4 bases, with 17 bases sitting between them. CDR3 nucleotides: TGTGCCAGCAGTCCCGCCGGGAGGGTGGGCACTGAAGCTTTCTTT. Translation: CASSPAGRVGTEAFF.

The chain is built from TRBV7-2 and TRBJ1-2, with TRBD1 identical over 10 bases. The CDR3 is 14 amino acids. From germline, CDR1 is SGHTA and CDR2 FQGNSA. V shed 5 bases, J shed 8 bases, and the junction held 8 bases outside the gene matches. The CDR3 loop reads CASSQNRDRGGYTF. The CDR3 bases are TGTGCCAGCAGCCAGAACCGGGACAGGGGCGGCTACACCTTC.

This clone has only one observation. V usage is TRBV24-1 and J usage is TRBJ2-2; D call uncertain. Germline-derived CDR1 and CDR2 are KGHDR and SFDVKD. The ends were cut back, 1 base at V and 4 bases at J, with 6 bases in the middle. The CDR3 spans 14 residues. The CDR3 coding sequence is TGTGCCACCAGTGATTTACGAGTCACCGGGGAGCTGTTTTTT. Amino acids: CATSDLRVTGELFF.

For the CDR3, the DNA is TGTGCCAGCAGTTTATCGGGCAACCCGACGGCGGATACGCAGTATTTT. It specifies CASSLSGNPTADTQYF. This sequence joins TRBV28 and TRBJ2-3, with no clear D. From germline, CDR1 is MDHEN and CDR2 SYDVKM. The CDR3 spans 16 residues. Trimming removed 1 base from V and 6 bases from J, with 17 bases in between.

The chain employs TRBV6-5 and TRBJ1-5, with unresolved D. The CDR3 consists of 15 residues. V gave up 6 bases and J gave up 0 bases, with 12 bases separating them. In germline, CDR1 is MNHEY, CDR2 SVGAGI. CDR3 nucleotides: TGTGCCAGCAGGAGAGGAGACGGTAGCAATCAGCCCCAGCATTTT. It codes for CASRRGDGSNQPQHF.

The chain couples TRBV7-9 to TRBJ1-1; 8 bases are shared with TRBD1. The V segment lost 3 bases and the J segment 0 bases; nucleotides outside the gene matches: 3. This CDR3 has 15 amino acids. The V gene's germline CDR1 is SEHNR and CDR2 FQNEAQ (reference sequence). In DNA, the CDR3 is TGTGCCAGCAGCTTTCAGGGGGCCCTGAACACTGAAGCTTTCTTT. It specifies CASSFQGALNTEAFF.

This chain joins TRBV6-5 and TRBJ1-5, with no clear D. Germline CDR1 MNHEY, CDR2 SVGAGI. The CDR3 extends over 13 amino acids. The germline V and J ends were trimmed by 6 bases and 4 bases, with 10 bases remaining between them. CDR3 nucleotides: TGTGCCAGCAGGGCGATCGGAAATCAGCCCCAGCATTTT. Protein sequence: CASRAIGNQPQHF.

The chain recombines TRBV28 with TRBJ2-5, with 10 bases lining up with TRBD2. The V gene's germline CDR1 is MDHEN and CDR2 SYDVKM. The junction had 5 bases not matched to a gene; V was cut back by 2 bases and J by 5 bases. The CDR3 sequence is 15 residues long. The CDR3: CASSLNSGGPETQYF. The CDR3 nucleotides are TGTGCCAGCAGTTTAAATAGCGGGGGGCCTGAGACCCAGTACTTC.